These T cell receptor beta chains were read from a single sample in a study of CD8+CD57+ T cells in acquired aplastic anemia. TCRdb used MiXCR to reprocess the reads, holding one entry per CDR3 protein. The sample yields about 220,000 distinct CDR3 sequences, 34% seen once. Sequencing was carried out using sorted CD4+, CD8+, or CD8+CD57+ T cells (not recorded which) from PBMCs. The receptor source for this set is a human donor in good health, serving as a control. Both conserved end residues are part of each CDR3. The order of the fields is D gene, V gene, clone size, J gene, CDR3 DNA, CDR3 protein. D genes are given only for firm matches. For some rows the clone size is stated as once, few or many, or as a class when expanded; others skip it.

>TRBD1|TRBV5-4|many|TRBJ1-2
TGTGCCAGCAGCTTGTACAGGGGGCCGCAATCTGTTTATGGCTACACCTTC
CASSLYRGPQSVYGYTF
>.|TRBV6-1|few|TRBJ2-7
TGTGCCAGCATCCCGACCGCGAGAACCTCCTACGAGCAGTGCTTC
CASIPTARTSYEQCF
>.|TRBV30|once|TRBJ2-1
TGTGCCTGGAGTGTACAAGTACGTGAGCAGCTCTTC
CAWSVQVREQLF
>TRBD2|TRBV12-3/TRBV12-4|.|TRBJ2-1
TGTGCCAGCAGTTTGGGACTAGCGCCTGAGCAGTTCTTC
CASSLGLAPEQFF
>.|TRBV11-1|many|TRBJ1-4
TGTGCCAGCAGCTTAGTGCGGGGGGAAGGTGAAAAACTGTTTTTT
CASSLVRGEGEKLFF
>.|TRBV18|.|TRBJ1-2
TGTGCCAGCTTAAGCAGGGCGGACTATGGCTACACCTTC
CASLSRADYGYTF
>.|TRBV6-5|.|TRBJ2-7
TGTGCCAGCAGTTACGATAGGGCGAGCGAGCAGTACTTC
CASSYDRASEQYF
>.|TRBV5-1|many|TRBJ2-7
TGCGCCAGCAGCTTGCACGGCCCGCCGGTGGTCGAGCAGTACTTC
CASSLHGPPVVEQYF
>TRBD1|TRBV20-1|.|TRBJ2-7
TGCAGTGCTGACAGGGGGGGAGGCGAGCAGTACTTC
CSADRGGGEQYF
>.|TRBV5-6|.|TRBJ1-1
TGTGTCAGCAGCGATACTACGAGGATGAACACTGAAGCTTTCTTT
CVSSDTTRMNTEAFF
>TRBD2|TRBV13|.|TRBJ2-1
TGTGCCAGCAGCCCGCGGCTGCGGGGGGCGCAGTTCTTC
CASSPRLRGAQFF
>TRBD1|TRBV2|once|TRBJ1-1
TGTGCCGGCAGAGAGACAGGGGACAGGCCTTTCTTT
CAGRETGDRPFF
>TRBD1|TRBV19|once|TRBJ2-5
TGTGCCAGCAGCCCCCGGGACAGGGGAACGGCGGAGACCCAGTACTTC
CASSPRDRGTAETQYF
>.|TRBV9|.|TRBJ2-2
TGTGCCAGCAGCACACAGGGCCGCACCGGGGAGCTGTTTTTT
CASSTQGRTGELFF
>TRBD1|TRBV7-6|many|TRBJ2-3
TGTGCCAGCAGCTTAGTACCACGGGACAGGTGGATAGATACGCAGTATTTT
CASSLVPRDRWIDTQYF
>TRBD1|TRBV5-1|.|TRBJ2-1
TGCGCCAGCAGCCCTCAGGGGGCTCTCTCCTACAATGAGCAGTTCTTC
CASSPQGALSYNEQFF
>.|TRBV30|.|TRBJ1-3
TGTGCCTGGAGTGGCGGGCATCCTGGAAACACCATATATTTT
CAWSGGHPGNTIYF
>TRBD2|TRBV11-1|.|TRBJ2-2
TGTGCCAGCAGCTCCGTAGCGGGGGGGCAAGCCGGGGAGCTGTTTTTT
CASSSVAGGQAGELFF
>.|TRBV5-5|.|TRBJ1-1
TGTGCCAGCAGGTCTCCCGGAATGAACACTGAAGCTTTCTTT
CASRSPGMNTEAFF
>.|TRBV10-3|many|TRBJ2-7
TGTGCCATCAGTTCCCCCGGAAGGTACTACGAGCAGTACTTC
CAISSPGRYYEQYF
>TRBD2|TRBV13|many|TRBJ2-5
TGTGCCAGCAGCTGGGGACTAGCGGCAGAGACCCAGTACTTC
CASSWGLAAETQYF
>.|TRBV11-2|many|TRBJ2-1
TGTGCCAGCAGCCCTCGCGTGGCGGGGCACAATGAGCAGTTCTTC
CASSPRVAGHNEQFF
>.|TRBV12-5|few|TRBJ1-2
TGTGCTAGTGGTTCAATGCCGGGGTATCGGTATGGCTACACCTTC
CASGSMPGYRYGYTF
>.|TRBV2|many|TRBJ2-7
TGTGCCAGCAGGGACTGGGGCCTCTACGAGCAGTACTTC
CASRDWGLYEQYF
>.|TRBV4-2|few|TRBJ2-6
TGTGCCAGCAGCCAGAACAGGGAATGGGCCAACGTCCTGACTTTC
CASSQNREWANVLTF
>.|TRBV19|many|TRBJ1-2
TGTGCCAGTAGTATCGGGGCGGACTATGGCTACACCTTC
CASSIGADYGYTF
>.|TRBV20-1|.|TRBJ2-1
TGCAGTGCTAGAGATTTGATAAGTGGCAATGAGCAGTTCTTC
CSARDLISGNEQFF
>.|TRBV10-1|many|TRBJ2-7
TGCGCCAGCAGTGAAATATCGTCGACTCCCACATACTTC
CASSEISSTPTYF
>.|TRBV7-3|many|TRBJ2-7
TGTGCCAGCAGCTTCGGGGGTTTCAACGAGCAGTACTTC
CASSFGGFNEQYF
>TRBD2|TRBV25-1|.|TRBJ2-3
TGTGCCAGCAGCCCCACCCGCGGGGGTACAGATACGCAGTATTTT
CASSPTRGGTDTQYF
>.|TRBV7-9|.|TRBJ1-1
TGTGCCAGCAGCTTAGCGGGGGCGGACATTGAAGCTTTCTTT
CASSLAGADIEAFF
>.|TRBV27|.|TRBJ1-5
TGTGCCAGCAGCCGCCTGAGCGGGGCGGTGCAGCCCCAGCATTTT
CASSRLSGAVQPQHF
>.|TRBV11-2|.|TRBJ2-7
TGTGCCAGCAGCTTGAGGTTGCAGGGGCAGACCTACGAGCAGTACTTC
CASSLRLQGQTYEQYF
>.|TRBV20-1|few|TRBJ2-5
TGCAGTGCTAGAGGTCCAGGGGAAGAGACCCAGTACTTC
CSARGPGEETQYF
>.|TRBV24-1|.|TRBJ1-2
TGTGCCACCAGTGAGGCCGTCGGGGGTCAAGATGGCTACACCTTC
CATSEAVGGQDGYTF
>.|TRBV6-5|few|TRBJ2-7
TGTGCCAGCAGTTACTCGAGAGACGGCTCCTACGAGCAGTACTTC
CASSYSRDGSYEQYF
>.|TRBV10-3|.|TRBJ1-1
TGTGCCATCAGTGTTGAGAACACTGAAGCTTTCTTT
CAISVENTEAFF
>TRBD1|TRBV10-3|.|TRBJ1-4
TGTGCCCGCAGTGGAGGGGACAGGGGACACGAAAAACTGTTTTTT
CARSGGDRGHEKLFF
>.|TRBV9|few|TRBJ2-2
TGTGCCAGCAGCGTAGCCACATTTTCGGGTGGCACCGGGGAGCTGTTTTTT
CASSVATFSGGTGELFF
>TRBD1|TRBV15|.|TRBJ1-6
TGTGCCACCAGCAGTGATGACAGGGGGCATTCACCCCTCCACTTT
CATSSDDRGHSPLHF
>TRBD1|TRBV2|many|TRBJ2-2
TGTGCCAGCAGTGAATGGGTGACAGGGGGGCGCGGGGAGCTGTTTTTT
CASSEWVTGGRGELFF